This T cell receptor beta chain is drawn from a study of blood T cells in healthy people across ages. The ends lost 6 bases at V and 0 bases at J; junction bases unmatched: 6. The CDR3 has 18 amino acids. Isolation per sample recovered at least 6 million PBMCs. Combining a sample-barcoded 5' primer with a J-beta primer mix, a second PCR ran for roughly 6 to 11 cycles. Through a template-switch adaptor with 12 random nucleotides, each cDNA molecule received a tag. Each CDR3 protein is one row after TCRdb ran MiXCR on the 5' RACE reads. The table includes approximately 1,700,000 distinct CDR3 sequences, about 39% detected once. Notes on the study in general: Estimated diversity that came from one million T cells was considered an underestimate.

This clonotype was recorded a few times. Its antigen is unknown. This TCR derives from a human donor in good health. The J gene is TRBJ2-6, the V gene TRBV12-3 or TRBV12-4; 12 positions agree with TRBD1. The sample comprised blood. The CDR3 spells CASSPGQGAVSGANVLTF. The DNA of the CDR3 is TGTGCCAGCAGCCCGGGACAGGGGGCCGTCTCTGGGGCCAACGTCCTGACTTTC.